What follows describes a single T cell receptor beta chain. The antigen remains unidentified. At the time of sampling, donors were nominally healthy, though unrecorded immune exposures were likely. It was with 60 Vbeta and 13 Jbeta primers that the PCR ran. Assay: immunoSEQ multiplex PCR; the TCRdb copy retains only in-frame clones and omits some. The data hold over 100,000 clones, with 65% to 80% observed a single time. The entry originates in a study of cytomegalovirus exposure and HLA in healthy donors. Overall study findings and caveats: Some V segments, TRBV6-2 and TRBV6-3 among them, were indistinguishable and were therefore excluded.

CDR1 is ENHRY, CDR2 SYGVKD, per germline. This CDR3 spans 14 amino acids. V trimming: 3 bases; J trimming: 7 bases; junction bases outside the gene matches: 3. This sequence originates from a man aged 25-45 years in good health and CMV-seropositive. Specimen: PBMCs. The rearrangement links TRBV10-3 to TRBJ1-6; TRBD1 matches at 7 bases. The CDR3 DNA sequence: TGTGCCATCAGTGAAGGACAGGACAATTCACCCCTCCACTTT. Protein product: CAISEGQDNSPLHF.